This is a list of T cell receptor beta chains from one sample in a study of blood T cell repertoires in COVID-19. Only in-frame clones appear in the TCRdb table, and some are missing; sequencing was by immunoSEQ multiplex PCR. The sample carries around 30,000 clones, around 93% recorded once. Sequenced: peripheral blood. These receptors came from a human donor in a cohort sampled during active COVID-19. CDR3s include the opening cysteine and the closing phenylalanine or tryptophan. Fields, in order: J gene, D gene, clone size, V gene, CDR3 DNA, CDR3 protein. A D gene is named only where the DNA matches it firmly. Only some rows state a clone size, as once, few, many or a class for expanded clones.

TRBJ1-5 | . | . | TRBV19 | TGTGCCAGTAGTACACAGGAGTATAGCAATCAGCCCCAGCATTTT | CASSTQEYSNQPQHF
TRBJ1-2 | . | . | TRBV2 | TGTGCCAGCAGACGGGAGGGCGTATATGGCTACACCTTC | CASRREGVYGYTF
TRBJ1-1 | TRBD1 | . | TRBV5-1 | TGCGCCAGCAGCAGGGACAGGGTCCAAGGGTTTGTGACTGAAGCTTTCTTT | CASSRDRVQGFVTEAFF
TRBJ1-2 | . | . | TRBV6-6 | TGTGCCAGCAGTTACGGGGGGAACTATGGCTACACCTTC | CASSYGGNYGYTF
TRBJ2-1 | TRBD1 | . | TRBV5-4 | TGTGCCAGCAGCACGGGACAGGGTGCCGCCTGGGATGAGCAGTTCTTC | CASSTGQGAAWDEQFF
TRBJ1-2 | . | . | TRBV28 | TGTGCCATCCGGACAGTTCCAGCTAACTATGGCTACACCTTC | CAIRTVPANYGYTF
TRBJ1-3 | . | . | TRBV7-9 | TGTGCCAGCAGCTTAGGCAGTGGAAACACCATATATTTT | CASSLGSGNTIYF
TRBJ1-1 | . | . | TRBV6-5 | TGTGCCAGCAGTTACCGTCAGGGTACTGAAGCTTTCTTT | CASSYRQGTEAFF
TRBJ1-1 | TRBD1 | once | TRBV12-5 | TGTGCTAGTGGTTTGGGGACAGGGTCGAGTAGAGCTTTCTTT | CASGLGTGSSRAFF
TRBJ1-2 | . | . | TRBV29-1 | TGCAGCGTCGCAGACTATGGCTACACCTTC | CSVADYGYTF
TRBJ1-5 | . | . | TRBV15 | TGTGCCACCAGCAGCACACTAAATCAGCCCCAGCATTTT | CATSSTLNQPQHF
TRBJ1-5 | TRBD1 | . | TRBV28 | TGTGCCAGCAGTTTTCTTCGGACAGGGAACAATCAGCCCCAGCATTTT | CASSFLRTGNNQPQHF
TRBJ1-2 | TRBD1 | . | TRBV28 | TGTGCCAGCAGCTTCCGGATTTACAGGGGGAGCCTGGGAGGCTACACCTTC | CASSFRIYRGSLGGYTF
TRBJ2-1 | TRBD1 | . | TRBV5-6 | TGTGCCAGCAGGAGACAGGGGGCTGGGGAGCAGTTCTTC | CASRRQGAGEQFF
TRBJ1-2 | TRBD1 | . | TRBV9 | TGTGCCAGCAGCGTCCGGGCCGGGACAGGGAAAAGTAGTGGTGGCTACACCTTC | CASSVRAGTGKSSGGYTF
TRBJ2-5 | TRBD1 | . | TRBV6-5 | TGTGCCAGCAGCGGACAGGGCCCTCAAGAGACCCAGTACTTC | CASSGQGPQETQYF
TRBJ1-2 | . | . | TRBV9 | TGTGCCAGCAGCGTTACAGGGAACTATGGCTACACCTTC | CASSVTGNYGYTF
TRBJ1-3 | . | . | TRBV4-1 | TGCGCCAGCAGCCACGGGACACTCTCTGGAAACACCATATATTTT | CASSHGTLSGNTIYF
TRBJ2-3 | . | . | TRBV7-2 | TGTGCCAGCAGCTATCTTACAGATACGCAGTATTTT | CASSYLTDTQYF
TRBJ2-1 | TRBD2 | . | TRBV5-6 | TGTGCCAGCAGCTTGGGGGGAGGGGCGGGCAATGAGCAGTTCTTC | CASSLGGGAGNEQFF
TRBJ1-1 | TRBD1 | . | TRBV10-2 | TGCGCCAGCAGTGAGACAGGGGGCAACACTGAAGCTTTCTTT | CASSETGGNTEAFF
TRBJ1-6 | . | . | TRBV27 | TGTGCCAGCAGTTTCAGACAGAGTGTGTCCTATAATTCACCCCTCCACTTT | CASSFRQSVSYNSPLHF
TRBJ2-2 | TRBD1 | . | TRBV2 | TGTGCCAGCAGTGAAGGGGGGACAGGGGGCGGAAAGATCGGGGAGCTGTTTTTT | CASSEGGTGGGKIGELFF
TRBJ2-3 | . | . | TRBV21-1 | TGTGCCAGCAGCAAAGGACAGGTAGAAGATACGCAGTATTTT | CASSKGQVEDTQYF
TRBJ2-1 | . | . | TRBV6-2/TRBV6-3 | TGTGCCAGCAGTTCCCCGCCCCCGACTAGAGGCAATGAGCAGTTCTTC | CASSSPPPTRGNEQFF
TRBJ1-1 | . | . | TRBV6-5 | TGTGCCAGCTCCCTATCCAGAGGGTGGACTGAAGCTTTCTTT | CASSLSRGWTEAFF
TRBJ1-2 | . | . | TRBV18 | TGTGCCAGCTCAGCCCTTCCAGGGGATACGGCGAGTGGCTACACCTTC | CASSALPGDTASGYTF
TRBJ1-1 | TRBD1 | . | TRBV6-5 | TGTGCCAGCAGGACAGGGGGCGGCACTGAAGCTTTCTTT | CASRTGGGTEAFF
TRBJ1-4 | . | . | TRBV7-9 | TGTGCCAGCAGCACTAACTCACGGGGATTTAGTGAAAAACTGTTTTTT | CASSTNSRGFSEKLFF
TRBJ2-1 | TRBD1 | once | TRBV28 | TGTGCCAGCAGTTTGGGGGCAGGGGGAGATGAGCAGTTCTTC | CASSLGAGGDEQFF
TRBJ2-1 | TRBD2 | . | TRBV7-2 | TGTGCCAGCAGCTTTCGACTAGCGGCCCACCCAGAGGGCAATGAGCAGTTCTTC | CASSFRLAAHPEGNEQFF
TRBJ2-3 | . | . | TRBV3-1/TRBV3-2 | TGTGCCAGCGGCTACGGGGGAAGCACAGATACGCAGTATTTT | CASGYGGSTDTQYF
TRBJ1-1 | TRBD1 | . | TRBV10-3 | TGTGCCATCAGTCCCACAGGGGACACTGAAGCTTTCTTT | CAISPTGDTEAFF
TRBJ1-2 | TRBD1 | . | TRBV6-5 | TGTGCCAGCAGACGGACAGGGAACTATGGCTACACCTTC | CASRRTGNYGYTF
TRBJ2-3 | TRBD2 | once | TRBV5-5 | TGTGCCAGCAGGTCGGGAGGCAGGGCCACAGATACGCAGTATTTT | CASRSGGRATDTQYF
TRBJ1-5 | TRBD1 | medium-sized | TRBV12-3/TRBV12-4 | TGTGCCAGCAGTTCAGGGGGAGGTAAGCCCCAGCATTTT | CASSSGGGKPQHF
TRBJ2-3 | TRBD2 | . | TRBV7-9 | TGTGCCAGCGGGGTCGGGAGGGCCGTTACGCAGTATTTT | CASGVGRAVTQYF
TRBJ1-2 | . | . | TRBV5-5 | TGTGCCAGCAGCCTTTTTGGGCCCCTCCACTATGGCTACACCTTC | CASSLFGPLHYGYTF
TRBJ2-5 | . | . | TRBV6-2/TRBV6-3 | TGTGCCAGCAGTTACCCTCGGACTAATGAGGGAGAAGAGACCCAGTACTTC | CASSYPRTNEGEETQYF
TRBJ2-1 | . | . | TRBV5-1 | TGCGCCAGCAGCTTGGGCGGGGCCGGTAATGAGCAGTTCTTC | CASSLGGAGNEQFF
TRBJ2-1 | TRBD2 | . | TRBV19 | TGTGCCAGTAGTACCCTACTAGCGGCCTACAATGAGCAGTTCTTC | CASSTLLAAYNEQFF
TRBJ2-5 | TRBD2 | . | TRBV27 | TGTGCCAGCATCCGGGGGGGCCAAGAGACCCAGTACTTC | CASIRGGQETQYF
TRBJ2-5 | TRBD2 | . | TRBV11-2 | TGTGCCAGCAGCTTAGAATCCAGCGGGGGGTTCGTGTTGACCCAGTACTTC | CASSLESSGGFVLTQYF
TRBJ1-2 | TRBD1 | once | TRBV7-9 | TGTGCCAGCAGCTTCGCCTTACAGGGGGCTAAGGGCTACACCTTC | CASSFALQGAKGYTF
TRBJ1-1 | TRBD1 | . | TRBV19 | TGTGCCAGTACCTATCATACAGGGGACACTGAAGCTTTCTTT | CASTYHTGDTEAFF